The clone carrying this T cell receptor (beta chain) rates as medium-sized. Time point: sample taken at primary tumor resection. Without sorting, whole RNA was sequenced from tumor, nontumor lung or frozen PBMC. This sample was taken from a study of spatial heterogeneity in lung cancer. Each CDR3 protein gets one entry after TCRdb re-called the 5' RACE reads with MiXCR. The table has just under 3,000 distinct CDR3 sequences, 10% to 15% seen once. V was cut by 4 bases and J by 0 bases, with 8 bases left in between. Looked up from germline, CDR1 is ENHRY and CDR2 is SYGVKD. The CDR3 extends over 14 amino acids.

Sample: normal lung tissue next to the tumor, taken at surgery. This sequence originates from a male donor with early-stage non-small cell lung cancer. J is TRBJ2-3 and V is TRBV10-3, with D tentatively TRBD1 or TRBD2 (5 bases each). This CDR3 is CAISGGASTDTQYF. The CDR3 DNA sequence: TGTGCCATCAGTGGAGGGGCTAGCACAGATACGCAGTATTTT.